The 5 T cell receptor beta chains reported below all come from one sample, sequenced in a study of T cell repertoires in aging, cancer and after chemotherapy. Amplification of TCR beta used genomic DNA extracted from peripheral blood. Multiplex touch-down PCR with TRB-A/B primers amplified rearranged V-D-J TRB sequences. TCRdb analysed the multiplex PCR reads with MiXCR anew, one entry per CDR3 protein. Of 19,000 or so distinct CDR3 sequences listed, roughly 37% are singletons. The sequencing input was blood. The receptor source for this set is a human donor with a solid tumor.

By share, this clonotype counts as medium-sized. This chain joins TRBV27 and TRBJ2-2, with 8 bases matching TRBD1. Unmatched junction bases numbered 3, after V lost 1 base and J lost 5 bases. From germline, CDR1 is MNHEY and CDR2 SMNVEV (reference sequence). This CDR3 has 15 residues. In DNA form, the CDR3 reads TGTGCCAGCAGTTTATGTGGACAGGGAACCGGGGAGCTGTTTTTT. It is translated as CASSLCGQGTGELFF.

This clonotype was observed a handful of times. The chain combines TRBV7-6 with TRBJ2-1; 7 nucleotides match TRBD2. Germline CDR1 is SGHVS and CDR2 is FNYEAQ. There are 18 residues in the CDR3. With 1 base clipped from V and 4 bases from J, the junction kept 13 bases outside the gene matches. CDR3 coding DNA: TGTGCCAGCAGCTTAGTGGCGGGGGTGGACCCGCAATACAATGAGCAGTTCTTC. Translation: CASSLVAGVDPQYNEQFF.

The chain links TRBV15 to TRBJ2-5; 9 bases align to TRBD1. There are 14 residues in the CDR3. Germline loops: CDR1 LNHNV, CDR2 YYDKDF (reference sequence). Trimming at V came to 7 bases and at J to 1 base, leaving 4 bases not matched to a gene. In DNA form, the CDR3 reads TGTGCCACCAAAGACAGGGGGATCCAAGAGACCCAGTACTTC. The encoded protein is CATKDRGIQETQYF.

V usage is TRBV19 and J usage is TRBJ1-2, with D possibly matching TRBD1 (6 bases). Between the trimmed V and J ends, which lost 6 bases and 2 bases, there was a span of 16 bases. The germline CDR1 and CDR2 sequences are LNHDA and SQIVND (reference sequence). The CDR3 runs to 15 residues. CDR3 DNA: TGTGCCAGTAGAGGAAGGGGGGCACTGAACTATGGCTACACCTTC. It encodes CASRGRGALNYGYTF.

This rearrangement joins TRBV15 to TRBJ2-7; D tentatively reads TRBD1 or TRBD2 (5 bases each). Germline V gene lookup returns CDR1 LNHNV and CDR2 YYDKDF (reference sequence). Trimming took off 7 bases at V and 0 bases at J, with 16 bases between the two ends. This CDR3 is 15 amino acids long. The CDR3 DNA follows: TGTGCCACCACTCCGGGACCGGACCCCTCCTACGAGCAGTACTTC. Translated, it gives CATTPGPDPSYEQYF. The whole variable domain, remainder taken from reference TRBV15 and TRBJ2-7, is DAMVIQNPRYQVTQFGKPVTLSCSQTLNHNVMYWYQQKSSQAPKLLFHYYDKDFNNEADTPDNFQSRRPNTSFCFLDIRSPGLGDTAMYLCATTPGPDPSYEQYFGPGTRLTVT.